This entry describes one T cell receptor (beta chain). Its antigen is still unknown. Using its own MiXCR run on the 5' RACE reads, TCRdb lists one record per CDR3 protein. Of more than 1.5 million distinct CDR3 sequences listed, about 32% are singletons. This sample was taken from a study of identical twins. Findings of the study overall: Shared out-of-frame alpha sequences (those common to twins) showed excess low generation probability.

The CDR3 totals 16 residues. J was trimmed by 2 bases and V by 2 bases; bases with no gene match: 5. Sample: cord blood. This TCR was recovered from a newborn girl in good health. The chain carries TRBV12-3 or TRBV12-4 and TRBJ2-5; 10 bases agree with TRBD1. CDR3 protein: CASSLRTGGWQETQYF. CDR3 nucleotides: TGTGCCAGCAGTTTACGGACAGGGGGGTGGCAAGAGACCCAGTACTTC.